The rows below give T cell receptor beta chains drawn from one sample of a study of cytomegalovirus exposure and HLA in healthy donors. Method: immunoSEQ multiplex PCR; TCRdb's copy keeps in-frame clones and lacks some. The sample lists 200,000 or so clones; 84% were seen once. Input material: PBMCs. The origin of the receptors is a boy aged 5-17 years in good health and CMV-seronegative. Each CDR3 is given with its conserved first and last residue. D genes are given only for firm matches. Clone size appears in some rows only: once, few, many, or a class for an expanded clone.

clone size	CDR3 length	V gene	J gene	D gene	CDR3 protein	CDR3 DNA
-	12	TRBV30	TRBJ1-1	-	CAWDFSGTEAFF	TGTGCCTGGGACTTTAGCGGCACTGAAGCTTTCTTT
-	15	TRBV2	TRBJ2-1	TRBD1	CASSEFRTGGIEQFF	TGTGCCAGCAGTGAATTCCGGACAGGGGGGATTGAGCAGTTCTTC
-	16	TRBV27	TRBJ2-7	TRBD1	CASSLRGQGSRGEQYF	TGTGCCAGCAGTTTAAGGGGGCAGGGCTCCCGGGGCGAGCAGTACTTC
-	13	TRBV2	TRBJ2-7	-	CASSGDSSYEQYF	TGTGCCAGCAGTGGTGACAGCTCCTACGAGCAGTACTTC
-	14	TRBV23-1	TRBJ1-5	-	CAANQSREGQPQHF	TGCGCCGCAAATCAGTCCAGGGAGGGTCAGCCCCAGCATTTT
-	15	TRBV5-1	TRBJ2-5	TRBD2	CASSLNGRAIETQYF	TGCGCCAGCAGCTTGAATGGGAGGGCCATAGAGACCCAGTACTTC
-	12	TRBV13	TRBJ1-2	-	CASSFRGGGYTF	TGTGCCAGCAGCTTTCGGGGAGGGGGCTACACCTTC
few	14	TRBV11-2	TRBJ2-7	TRBD1	CASSLGTGGYEQYF	TGTGCCAGCAGCTTAGGGACAGGGGGCTACGAGCAGTACTTC
-	15	TRBV5-8	TRBJ2-7	-	CASSLKFGRAYEQYF	TGTGCCAGCAGCTTGAAGTTCGGCAGGGCCTACGAGCAGTACTTC
-	14	TRBV11-2	TRBJ2-7	-	CASSLQASSYEQYF	TGTGCCAGCAGCTTACAGGCCAGCTCCTACGAGCAGTACTTC
-	14	TRBV9	TRBJ1-1	-	CASSLPTGNTEAFF	TGTGCCAGCAGCCTCCCGACAGGGAACACTGAAGCTTTCTTT
-	17	TRBV7-6	TRBJ2-7	TRBD2	CASSFTPRPGLADEQYF	TGTGCCAGCAGCTTCACCCCGCGACCGGGACTAGCGGACGAGCAGTACTTC
-	16	TRBV25-1	TRBJ1-2	-	CASSEFTGRGSNGYTF	TGTGCCAGCAGTGAATTTACCGGTCGCGGCTCAAATGGCTACACCTTC
few	15	TRBV7-9	TRBJ1-2	TRBD1	CASSVNHRGIIDYTF	TGTGCCAGCAGCGTAAACCACAGGGGTATCATCGACTACACCTTC
-	14	TRBV27	TRBJ2-7	TRBD1	CASSRRDSTYEQYF	TGTGCCAGCAGTCGACGGGACAGCACCTACGAGCAGTACTTC
few	18	TRBV7-9	TRBJ1-1	TRBD1	CASSSTDRGYFMNTEAFF	TGTGCCAGCAGCTCCACAGACAGGGGGTACTTCATGAACACTGAAGCTTTCTTT
-	12	TRBV10-3	TRBJ2-1	-	CAISELDSEQFF	TGTGCCATCAGTGAGTTGGACAGTGAGCAGTTCTTC
-	15	TRBV25-1	TRBJ1-2	-	CASSEYMSANYGYTF	TGTGCCAGCAGTGAATATATGTCGGCTAACTATGGCTACACCTTC
once	14	TRBV5-6	TRBJ1-2	TRBD1	CASSPDRADYGYTF	TGTGCCAGCAGCCCGGACAGGGCTGACTATGGCTACACCTTC
-	15	TRBV6-5	TRBJ1-2	-	CASSYGAPGVGGYTF	TGTGCCAGCAGTTACGGAGCCCCAGGGGTCGGTGGCTACACCTTC